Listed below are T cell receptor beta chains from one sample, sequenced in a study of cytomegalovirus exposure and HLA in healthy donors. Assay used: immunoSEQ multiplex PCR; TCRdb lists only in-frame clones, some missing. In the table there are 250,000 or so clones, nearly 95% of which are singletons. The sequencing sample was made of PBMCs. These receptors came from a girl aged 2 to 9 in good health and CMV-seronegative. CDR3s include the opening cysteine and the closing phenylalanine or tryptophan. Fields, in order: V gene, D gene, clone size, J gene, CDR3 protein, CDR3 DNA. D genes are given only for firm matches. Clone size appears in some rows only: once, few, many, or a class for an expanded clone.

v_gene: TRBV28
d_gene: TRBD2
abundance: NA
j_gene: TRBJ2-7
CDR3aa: CASSGIFSGVGVPPVTLYEQYF
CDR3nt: TGTGCCAGCAGTGGAATCTTTAGCGGGGTTGGGGTTCCCCCTGTCACCCTCTACGAGCAGTACTTC

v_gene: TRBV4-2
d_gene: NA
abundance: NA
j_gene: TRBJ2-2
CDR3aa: CASSPERWNTGELFF
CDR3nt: TGTGCCAGCAGCCCCGAGCGGTGGAACACCGGGGAGCTGTTTTTT

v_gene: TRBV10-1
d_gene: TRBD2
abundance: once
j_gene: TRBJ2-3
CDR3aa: CASSEGLAGSTQYF
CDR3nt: TGCGCCAGCAGTGAGGGGCTAGCGGGAAGTACGCAGTATTTT

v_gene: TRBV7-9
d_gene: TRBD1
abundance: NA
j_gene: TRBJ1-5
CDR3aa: CASSLATDRSNQPQHF
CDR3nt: TGTGCCAGCAGCTTAGCTACGGACAGGAGCAATCAGCCCCAGCATTTT

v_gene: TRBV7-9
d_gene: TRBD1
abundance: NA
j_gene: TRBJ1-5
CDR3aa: CASSAGQGAAQPQHF
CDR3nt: TGTGCCAGCAGCGCGGGCCAGGGGGCTGCACAGCCCCAGCATTTT

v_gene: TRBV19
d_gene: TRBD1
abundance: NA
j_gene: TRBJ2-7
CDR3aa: CASSITVGTGGYHEQYF
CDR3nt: TGTGCCAGTAGTATAACCGTCGGGACAGGGGGCTACCACGAGCAGTACTTC

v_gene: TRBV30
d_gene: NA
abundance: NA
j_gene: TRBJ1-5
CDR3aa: CAWSAGRDQPQHF
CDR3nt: TGTGCCTGGAGTGCCGGGAGGGATCAGCCCCAGCATTTT

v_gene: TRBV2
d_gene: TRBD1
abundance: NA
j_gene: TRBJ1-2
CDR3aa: CASRGQSGYGYTF
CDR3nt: TGTGCCAGCAGGGGACAGTCTGGCTATGGCTACACCTTC

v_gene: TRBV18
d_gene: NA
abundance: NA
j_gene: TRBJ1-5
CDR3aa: CASSPPPGDQPQHF
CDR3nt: TGTGCCAGCTCACCACCCCCGGGGGATCAGCCCCAGCATTTT

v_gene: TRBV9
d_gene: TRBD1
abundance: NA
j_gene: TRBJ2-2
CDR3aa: CASTAGTGNTGELFF
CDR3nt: TGTGCCAGCACCGCGGGGACAGGGAACACCGGGGAGCTGTTTTTT

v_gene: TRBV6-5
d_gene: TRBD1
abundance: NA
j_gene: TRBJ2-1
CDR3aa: CASSYATGGGDEQFF
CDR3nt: TGTGCCAGCAGTTACGCGACAGGGGGGGGCGATGAGCAGTTCTTC

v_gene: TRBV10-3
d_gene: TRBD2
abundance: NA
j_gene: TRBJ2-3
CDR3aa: CAISDQAGGNTDTQYF
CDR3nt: TGTGCCATCAGTGATCAAGCGGGAGGGAATACAGATACGCAGTATTTT

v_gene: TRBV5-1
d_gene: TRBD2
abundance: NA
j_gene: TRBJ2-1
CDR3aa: CASSLVGVGLGVNEQFF
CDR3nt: TGCGCCAGCAGCTTGGTCGGGGTGGGACTAGGAGTCAATGAGCAGTTCTTC

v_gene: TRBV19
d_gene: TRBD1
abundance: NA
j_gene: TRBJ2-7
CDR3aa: CASSIGQGAYEQYF
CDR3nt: TGTGCCAGTAGTATAGGACAGGGGGCCTACGAGCAGTACTTC

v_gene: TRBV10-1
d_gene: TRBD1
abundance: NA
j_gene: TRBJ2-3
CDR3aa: CASSGATGDTDTQYF
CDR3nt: TGCGCCAGCAGTGGGGCGACAGGGGACACAGATACGCAGTATTTT

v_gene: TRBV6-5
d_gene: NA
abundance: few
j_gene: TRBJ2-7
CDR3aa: CASSYSTRDYEQYF
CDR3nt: TGTGCCAGCAGTTACTCGACGCGGGACTACGAGCAGTACTTC

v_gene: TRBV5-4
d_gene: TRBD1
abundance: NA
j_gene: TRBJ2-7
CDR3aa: CASNLQGVYEQYF
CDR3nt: TGTGCCAGCAACTTACAGGGGGTCTACGAGCAGTACTTC

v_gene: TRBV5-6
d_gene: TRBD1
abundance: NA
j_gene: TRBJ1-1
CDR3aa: CASSFGSGGTEAFF
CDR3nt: TGTGCCAGCAGCTTCGGATCAGGGGGAACTGAAGCTTTCTTT

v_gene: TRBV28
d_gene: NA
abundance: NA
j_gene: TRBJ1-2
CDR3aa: CASSFTNYGYTF
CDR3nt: TGTGCCAGCAGTTTCACTAACTATGGCTACACCTTC

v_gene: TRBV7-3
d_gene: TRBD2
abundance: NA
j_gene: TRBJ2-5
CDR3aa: CASSRVSGGEQYF
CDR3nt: TGTGCCAGCAGCCGCGTTAGCGGGGGCGAACAGTACTTC

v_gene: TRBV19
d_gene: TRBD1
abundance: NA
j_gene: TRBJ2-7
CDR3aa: CASSNSGTGANEQYF
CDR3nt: TGTGCCAGTAGTAACTCCGGGACAGGGGCCAACGAGCAGTACTTC